The 4 T cell receptor beta chains presented below share a single source sample, sequenced in a study of beta chain features in type 1 diabetes. Reverse transcribing all isolated RNA meant expressed TCRB transcripts were sequenced. Only in-frame clones appear in the TCRdb table, and some are missing; sequencing was by immunoSEQ multiplex PCR. The table lists about 270,000 clones, 13% to 15% of them singletons. Sequencing used naive CD4+ T cells from blood. These TCRs come from a woman aged 35 to 49 in good health.

This chain uses TRBV6-6 with TRBJ2-7; D not resolved. V lost 2 bases and J 3 bases, leaving 5 bases between the germline ends. From germline, CDR1 is MNHNY and CDR2 SVGAGI (reference sequence). The CDR3 loop spans 12 amino acids. In DNA form, the CDR3 reads TGTGCCAGCAGTTACGCTAGCTACGAGCAGTACTTC. Translating gives CASSYASYEQYF.

CDR3 protein: CASSLGRASQETQYF. The CDR3 region has the DNA TGCGCCAGCAGCTTGGGCAGGGCATCCCAAGAGACCCAGTACTTC. This chain links TRBV5-1 with TRBJ2-5, with D possibly being TRBD1 (5 bases). V gave up 0 bases and J gave up 1 base, with 10 bases separating them. Germline lookup yields CDR1 SGHRS and CDR2 YFSETQ. The CDR3 length is 15 residues.

The table lists this clone with a few counts. The chain has TRBV6-4 and TRBJ1-2, with TRBD1 matching 9 bases. Germline V gene sequence: CDR1 MRHNA, CDR2 SNTAGT. CDR3 length equals 15 residues. V lost 6 bases to trimming and J lost 4 bases; unmatched junction nucleotides: 9. CDR3 DNA: TGTGCCAGCAGACAGGGGGCCCTGGCTGGCTATGGCTACACCTTC. Translation: CASRQGALAGYGYTF.

In the case of this clone: An end of the junction differs from the germline gene, which may be a read error. The sample holds other DNA sequences that translate to the same CDR3. The chain uses TRBV7-9 and TRBJ2-5, with 8 bases that match TRBD1. Germline assignment: CDR1 SEHNR and CDR2 FQNEAQ (reference sequence). The CDR3 is made up of 13 amino acids. Here the CDR3 reads CASSLAGGETQYF. The CDR3 region has the DNA TGTGCCAGCAGCCTAGCAGGGGGCGAGACCCAGTACTTC.